The clone carrying this TCR beta chain occurred once. TCRdb re-derived calls from the 5' RACE reads in MiXCR, one entry per CDR3 protein. The table includes more than 200,000 distinct CDR3 sequences, over 11% detected once. This sample was taken from a study of identical twins. CDR1 and CDR2 from the germline V gene are SGDLS and YYNGEE. Between the trimmed V and J ends, which lost 1 base and 6 bases, there was a span of 11 bases. The CDR3 sequence is 13 residues long. The sequence derives from a woman under 30 in good health. Specimen: memory (CD45RO+) T cells sorted from blood. This chain joins TRBV9 and TRBJ2-7, with D unresolved. The CDR3 loop reads CASSVTWAGEQYF. The DNA for the CDR3 is TGTGCCAGCAGCGTAACCTGGGCTGGCGAGCAGTACTTC.